A selection of T cell receptor beta chains follows, all from one sample in a study of shared clonotypes between healthy human individuals. TCRdb's table, derived via immunoSEQ multiplex PCR, lists solely in-frame clones and lacks some. The table records about 470,000 clones, roughly 80% of them present only once. Sequencing used PBMCs. The receptors were sampled from a woman between 35 and 50 years old in good health. Some clones in this sample may be carry-over from other donors' samples. Both conserved end residues are part of each CDR3. D genes are given only for firm matches. Expanded clones get a size class; other rows say once, few or many, or leave the size out.

J gene: TRBJ2-1; D gene: -; V gene: TRBV29-1; clone size: -; CDR3 protein: CSVLWANNEQFF; CDR3 DNA: TGCAGCGTTCTTTGGGCAAACAATGAGCAGTTCTTC
J gene: TRBJ2-6; D gene: -; V gene: TRBV10-3; clone size: -; CDR3 protein: CAINQGVSGANVLTF; CDR3 DNA: TGTGCCATCAACCAGGGAGTATCCGGGGCCAACGTCCTGACTTTC
J gene: TRBJ1-1; D gene: -; V gene: TRBV28; clone size: -; CDR3 protein: CASRSGGVMSEAFF; CDR3 DNA: TGTGCCAGCCGCTCGGGGGGGGTGATGTCTGAAGCTTTCTTT
J gene: TRBJ2-1; D gene: TRBD2; V gene: TRBV27; clone size: -; CDR3 protein: CASSSGTSGKYNEQFF; CDR3 DNA: TGTGCCAGCAGTTCGGGGACTAGCGGGAAGTACAATGAGCAGTTCTTC
J gene: TRBJ2-6; D gene: -; V gene: TRBV6-1; clone size: -; CDR3 protein: CASSAGAGGANVLTF; CDR3 DNA: TGTGCCAGCAGCGCGGGCGCGGGCGGGGCCAACGTCCTGACTTTC
J gene: TRBJ2-1; D gene: TRBD2; V gene: TRBV5-1; clone size: -; CDR3 protein: CASSSSGSKVGQFF; CDR3 DNA: TGCGCCAGCAGCTCAAGCGGGAGCAAAGTGGGGCAGTTCTTC
J gene: TRBJ2-5; D gene: -; V gene: TRBV5-6; clone size: many; CDR3 protein: CASSLGSGETQYF; CDR3 DNA: TGTGCCAGCAGCTTGGGGAGTGGAGAGACCCAGTACTTC
J gene: TRBJ2-2; D gene: TRBD2; V gene: TRBV7-6; clone size: -; CDR3 protein: CASSPPSSGSFFTGELFF; CDR3 DNA: TGTGCCAGCAGCCCCCCCTCTAGCGGGAGTTTCTTCACCGGGGAGCTGTTTTTT
J gene: TRBJ1-1; D gene: -; V gene: TRBV30; clone size: -; CDR3 protein: CAWTEVTEAFF; CDR3 DNA: TGTGCCTGGACGGAAGTTACTGAAGCTTTCTTT
J gene: TRBJ2-3; D gene: -; V gene: TRBV7-7; clone size: once; CDR3 protein: CASSQTGTTDTQYF; CDR3 DNA: TGTGCCAGCAGCCAGACTGGGACCACAGATACGCAGTATTTT
J gene: TRBJ1-4; D gene: TRBD1; V gene: TRBV19; clone size: once; CDR3 protein: CASSNGQGRTNEKLFF; CDR3 DNA: TGTGCCAGTAGTAACGGACAGGGTAGGACTAATGAAAAACTGTTTTTT
J gene: TRBJ2-7; D gene: -; V gene: TRBV6-1; clone size: -; CDR3 protein: CASSAAWTETYEQYF; CDR3 DNA: TGTGCCAGCAGTGCAGCATGGACGGAGACCTACGAGCAGTACTTC
J gene: TRBJ1-5; D gene: -; V gene: TRBV15; clone size: -; CDR3 protein: CATSRGRGTGQPQHF; CDR3 DNA: TGTGCCACCAGCAGAGGTCGGGGAACAGGGCAGCCCCAGCATTTT
J gene: TRBJ2-2; D gene: -; V gene: TRBV9; clone size: -; CDR3 protein: CASSVAPLGAHTGELFF; CDR3 DNA: TGTGCCAGCAGCGTAGCCCCTTTGGGAGCTCACACCGGGGAGCTGTTTTTT
J gene: TRBJ2-1; D gene: -; V gene: TRBV11-2; clone size: -; CDR3 protein: CASSLAGRYNEQFF; CDR3 DNA: TGTGCCAGCAGCTTAGCGGGAAGGTACAATGAGCAGTTCTTC
J gene: TRBJ2-7; D gene: -; V gene: TRBV5-8; clone size: once; CDR3 protein: CASSLRDGGIYEQYF; CDR3 DNA: TGTGCCAGCAGCCTTCGAGACGGTGGGATTTACGAGCAGTACTTC